This T cell receptor beta chain was sequenced for a study of beta chain features in type 1 diabetes (dated by TCRdb to the late 2010s). In the study overall: Patients and healthy donors did not differ in mean age, gender distribution, total cell number or subset yield. Across all samples, fewer than 130 million sorted cells were examined, and cell number per subset correlated strongly with RNA yield. Regulatory and stem cell-like memory subsets were obtained from only 8 patients and roughly eight healthy donors, while naive and central memory subsets were obtained from all 30 or so donors. In the study, TCRB repertoires of sorted circulating CD4+ T cell subsets from recently diagnosed type 1 diabetes patients were compared with those of matched healthy donors. General conclusions and limits of the study: In all four CD4+ subsets, TCRB CDR3 length was moderately but significantly shorter in type 1 diabetes patients. Because cDNA was sequenced instead of genomic DNA, activated cells with high expression could be over-represented, although the groups did not differ in activation or CD3 levels. The naive, central memory and regulatory TCRB repertoires appeared to resemble one another more closely among patients than among healthy donors. PCR may preferentially amplify shorter templates, but because patient and control samples were amplified and corrected together, any resulting skew would affect both groups equally. Fewer insertions and more nucleotide deletions at VDJ recombination sites were observed in patients with type 1 diabetes, implying thymic rearrangement abnormalities. Because small numbers of individuals were included in the HLA sub-analyses, any influence of HLA type on TCRB rearrangement was left unresolved.

This clone was seen only a few times. Its antigen is currently not known. Per-nucleotide qualities are absent, and no much larger clonotype sits a single base away. The CDR1 and CDR2 encoded by the germline V gene (reference sequence) are LNHNV and YYDKDF. The V end gives up 5 bases and the J end 9 bases, leaving 7 bases in the junction not matched to a gene. Spanning cysteine to phenylalanine, the CDR3 consists of 15 amino acids. Only the CDR3 DNA stays, 45 bases, in frame from base 1. Each donor gave one peripheral blood draw, roughly 110 mL on average, collected into heparinised tubes. A BD FACSAria II was used to sort naive, central memory, regulatory and stem cell-like memory CD4+ T cells with a panel that included CD45RO, CCR7, CD25, CD127, CD95 and CD27. A purity above 95% was achieved for all sorted populations. PBMCs were separated immediately by Lymphoprep density gradient centrifugation and were stained directly, without being cultured. To minimize batch effects, samples were stained and sorted in pairs, one healthy donor with one patient per experiment.

The High Capacity cDNA Reverse Transcription Kit was used to reverse transcribe all of the isolated RNA, meaning that expressed TCRB transcripts were what got sequenced. Naive, central memory and regulatory T cell samples underwent deep immunoSEQ sequencing, averaging about 3.57 million total reads per sample. Sorted cells were lysed in RLT buffer and RNA was extracted with DNase-treated RNeasy Micro or Mini kits, depending on cell number. To prevent cross-contamination, each cell subset was processed individually, whereas patient and healthy donor samples were processed jointly. Using the immunoSEQ multiplex PCR, TCRB sequences were amplified from cDNA into 87-bp fragments spanning the CDR3 region. Sequencing of the amplicons was performed on the Illumina HiSeq platform. On the authors' methods: PCR bias was corrected computationally using synthetic template baselines, and reads within Hamming distance 2 were collapsed, with unmergeable singletons discarded. By aligning reads against IMGT, V, D and J genes, CDR3 length, and insertions or deletions at six rearrangement sites were assigned. Within each subset, clonotype counts were normalized to the number of sorted cells before true diversity and Gini coefficients were calculated with the tcR R package. The overlap coefficient, calculated on TCRB nucleotide sequences, was used to quantify repertoire sharing. As a proxy for the pre-selection repertoire, out-of-frame TCRB sequences from naive cells were analyzed. TCRdb carries this immuneACCESS record with in-frame sequences only. Its versions omit some clonotypes, under half of them owing to an unresolved V gene in the studies checked, with the rest unexplained. V and J calls and clone size follow that table, whereas D and trimming were derived from the DNA. The sample table shows around 350,000 clones, and roughly 12% are seen once. Of the sample, around 0.02% is held by the ten largest clones.

The V gene is TRBV15 and the J gene is TRBJ2-1; 13 bases in between match TRBD2. The sequence came from a man younger than 35 in good health. The sample consisted of naive CD4+ T cells from blood. The sample's cell subset or site, from its label and the paper: true naive CD4+ T cells. The nucleotide sequence reads as follows: TGTGCCACCAGCGGGAGGACTAGCGGGAGAAGTGAGCAGTTCTTC. Translated, this is CATSGRTSGRSEQFF.